The 3 T cell receptor beta chains below come from one sample, sequenced in a study of blood T cell repertoires in COVID-19. Sequencing used immunoSEQ multiplex PCR; TCRdb keeps in-frame clones, though not all of them. The sample has more than 200,000 clones; approximately 86% are singletons. The sample comprised peripheral blood. The origin of the receptors is a woman aged 55-75 years with COVID-19, enrolled during active disease.

The chain uses TRBV7-7 and TRBJ2-1; weak D call: TRBD2 (6 bases). Trimming took 5 bases from V and 4 from J, leaving 9 bases between them. The CDR3 sequence is 13 residues long. Germline CDR1 and CDR2: SSHAT and FNYEAQ (reference sequence). CDR3 sequence: CASSGGRYNEQFF. The CDR3 DNA reads as TGTGCCAGCAGCGGGGGGAGATACAATGAGCAGTTCTTC.

CDR3: CASSLLSLAGVQSNEQFF. The CDR3 DNA is TGCGCCAGCAGCTTGTTATCCCTAGCGGGAGTTCAAAGCAATGAGCAGTTCTTC. The V and J genes are TRBV5-1 and TRBJ2-1, with TRBD2 matching 10 bases. V lost 1 base and J lost 6; bases outside the gene matches: 13. The CDR3 is made up of 18 amino acids. The germline V gene has CDR1 SGHRS and CDR2 YFSETQ.

Concerning this clone itself: The junction does not match germline at one end; this may be a read error. V and J are TRBV7-8 and TRBJ2-1, with 7 bases matching TRBD2. This CDR3 spans 15 amino acids. Germline CDR1 SGHVS, CDR2 FQNEAQ. CDR3 coding DNA: TGTGCCAGCAGCCTCGAGCGGGGAGCTCACAACGAGCAGTTCTTC. Its translation is CASSLERGAHNEQFF.